This is a list of T cell receptor beta chains from one sample in a study of T cells after yellow fever vaccination. TCRdb re-called the 5' RACE reads through MiXCR, storing one row per CDR3 protein. The sample contains nearly 550,000 distinct CDR3 sequences, about 19% of which appear only once. The input for sequencing was PBMCs, taken 15 days after the yellow fever booster vaccination. The origin of the receptors is a young man who received the YFV17D yellow fever vaccine. The CDR3 runs from the conserved cysteine through the conserved F or W. A D gene is named only where the DNA matches it firmly. Expanded clones are given a class, and other clones once, few, many or no size at all.

CDR3 DNA: TGTGCCAGCAGCTATCACAGGTCCCCAGACACAGATACGCAGTATTTT
CDR3 protein: CASSYHRSPDTDTQYF
clone size: few
V gene: TRBV7-9
D gene: NA
J gene: TRBJ2-3

CDR3 DNA: TGTGCCAGCACCATGGGCGGCTCTGGGGCCAACGTCCTGACTTTC
CDR3 protein: CASTMGGSGANVLTF
clone size: few
V gene: TRBV12-3/TRBV12-4
D gene: NA
J gene: TRBJ2-6

CDR3 DNA: TGCGCCAGCAGCCAAGATCTGAGACAGGGAGACTACGAGCAGTACTTC
CDR3 protein: CASSQDLRQGDYEQYF
clone size: NA
V gene: TRBV4-3
D gene: TRBD1
J gene: TRBJ2-7

CDR3 DNA: TGTGCCAGCAGTACAGGTGGAGGAACCTATGGCTACACCTTC
CDR3 protein: CASSTGGGTYGYTF
clone size: few
V gene: TRBV6-2/TRBV6-3
D gene: NA
J gene: TRBJ1-2

CDR3 DNA: TGCAGTGCCGGGACAGTCTACGAGCAGTACTTC
CDR3 protein: CSAGTVYEQYF
clone size: NA
V gene: TRBV29-1
D gene: TRBD1
J gene: TRBJ2-7

CDR3 DNA: TGTGCCTGGAGTGATCCTAGCGGGAGGGCCTGGGGTGAGCAGTTCTTC
CDR3 protein: CAWSDPSGRAWGEQFF
clone size: many
V gene: TRBV30
D gene: TRBD2
J gene: TRBJ2-1

CDR3 DNA: TGTGCCAGCAGCTTTAAATCTCAGGGGAACGAGCAGTACTTC
CDR3 protein: CASSFKSQGNEQYF
clone size: NA
V gene: TRBV7-9
D gene: NA
J gene: TRBJ2-7

CDR3 DNA: TGTGCCATCAGTGCAACCCAGGAGACCCAGTACTTC
CDR3 protein: CAISATQETQYF
clone size: few
V gene: TRBV10-3
D gene: NA
J gene: TRBJ2-5

CDR3 DNA: TGTGCCAGCAGTTTAGCGGCTAGCGGGAGCTCCGAGCAGTACTTC
CDR3 protein: CASSLAASGSSEQYF
clone size: NA
V gene: TRBV12-3/TRBV12-4
D gene: TRBD2
J gene: TRBJ2-7

CDR3 DNA: TGTGCCAGCAGCTTAGCTTCGGTGCTTAGGGGCCATGAGCAGTTCTTC
CDR3 protein: CASSLASVLRGHEQFF
clone size: few
V gene: TRBV7-2
D gene: NA
J gene: TRBJ2-1

CDR3 DNA: TGTGCCAGCAAGGGGCCGATCAATCAGCCCCAGCATTTT
CDR3 protein: CASKGPINQPQHF
clone size: NA
V gene: TRBV12-3/TRBV12-4
D gene: NA
J gene: TRBJ1-5

CDR3 DNA: TGCGCCAGCAGCTTCGACGATCAAGAGACCCAGTACTTC
CDR3 protein: CASSFDDQETQYF
clone size: few
V gene: TRBV5-1
D gene: NA
J gene: TRBJ2-5

CDR3 DNA: TGTGCCACCAGCATAGGGACTAGCGGGAGACCCGGGGAGCTGTTTTTT
CDR3 protein: CATSIGTSGRPGELFF
clone size: few
V gene: TRBV15
D gene: TRBD2
J gene: TRBJ2-2

CDR3 DNA: TGTGCCAGCAGCGATACAGGGATGATGAACACCGGGGAGCTGTTTTTT
CDR3 protein: CASSDTGMMNTGELFF
clone size: NA
V gene: TRBV3-1
D gene: NA
J gene: TRBJ2-2

CDR3 DNA: TGTGCCAGCAGCCCAACAGGGATGGTCACAGATACGCAGTATTTT
CDR3 protein: CASSPTGMVTDTQYF
clone size: NA
V gene: TRBV2
D gene: NA
J gene: TRBJ2-3

CDR3 DNA: TGTGCCAGCAGTCACTATGGCTACACCTTC
CDR3 protein: CASSHYGYTF
clone size: NA
V gene: TRBV6-6
D gene: NA
J gene: TRBJ1-2

CDR3 DNA: TGCGCCAGCAGCTCCGGGACTGGGAGAAATGAGCAGTTCTTC
CDR3 protein: CASSSGTGRNEQFF
clone size: few
V gene: TRBV5-1
D gene: NA
J gene: TRBJ2-1

CDR3 DNA: TGTGCCAGCAGCGTAGAAAATAGGTACTCTGTTATCGAAGTCACCGGGGAGCTGTTTTTT
CDR3 protein: CASSVENRYSVIEVTGELFF
clone size: few
V gene: TRBV9
D gene: NA
J gene: TRBJ2-2

CDR3 DNA: TGTGCCAGCAGTTACAGCCGGGGCAATGGCAATCAGCCCCAGCATTTT
CDR3 protein: CASSYSRGNGNQPQHF
clone size: NA
V gene: TRBV6-5
D gene: NA
J gene: TRBJ1-5

CDR3 DNA: TGTGCCAGCAGCTCCAACCCGGGCAGTGGGGAGTATTTT
CDR3 protein: CASSSNPGSGEYF
clone size: NA
V gene: TRBV7-8
D gene: NA
J gene: TRBJ2-3

CDR3 DNA: TGTGCCAGCAGCGTTTCCCCGGTGAACACCGGGGAGCTGTTTTTT
CDR3 protein: CASSVSPVNTGELFF
clone size: few
V gene: TRBV9
D gene: NA
J gene: TRBJ2-2

CDR3 DNA: TGTGCCAGCATCCCAGACAGGGTCACCGGGGAGCTGTTTTTT
CDR3 protein: CASIPDRVTGELFF
clone size: few
V gene: TRBV12-3/TRBV12-4
D gene: TRBD1
J gene: TRBJ2-2

CDR3 DNA: TGTGCCATCAGTCAGGGTGAAGGGGCCAAAAACATTCAGTACTTC
CDR3 protein: CAISQGEGAKNIQYF
clone size: NA
V gene: TRBV10-3
D gene: NA
J gene: TRBJ2-4

CDR3 DNA: TGCAGTGCTAGTTACAGGACTTTTAGCACAGATACGCAGTATTTT
CDR3 protein: CSASYRTFSTDTQYF
clone size: NA
V gene: TRBV20-1
D gene: NA
J gene: TRBJ2-3

CDR3 DNA: TGCAGCGCCCTCCCGGCAGTCAAACAAGAGACCCAGTACTTC
CDR3 protein: CSALPAVKQETQYF
clone size: few
V gene: TRBV29-1
D gene: NA
J gene: TRBJ2-5

CDR3 DNA: TGTGCCAGCGGGGGGAGGAGCTCCTACAATGAGCAGTTCTTC
CDR3 protein: CASGGRSSYNEQFF
clone size: NA
V gene: TRBV7-2
D gene: NA
J gene: TRBJ2-1

CDR3 DNA: TGTGCCAGCAGCGCCACCCCCTCAGCGGGAGGCCAACATGAGCAGTTCTTC
CDR3 protein: CASSATPSAGGQHEQFF
clone size: NA
V gene: TRBV9
D gene: TRBD2
J gene: TRBJ2-1

CDR3 DNA: TGTGCCAGCAGCCCGCTGCCTCGGGAGGCAGATACGCAGTATTTT
CDR3 protein: CASSPLPREADTQYF
clone size: NA
V gene: TRBV7-7
D gene: TRBD2
J gene: TRBJ2-3

CDR3 DNA: TGTGCCAGCAGTTACTCGCCCTCCGACAGTAACTATGGCTACACCTTC
CDR3 protein: CASSYSPSDSNYGYTF
clone size: NA
V gene: TRBV6-5
D gene: NA
J gene: TRBJ1-2

CDR3 DNA: TGTGCCAGCAGCATAAGGACAAGGGAGACGCAGTATTTT
CDR3 protein: CASSIRTRETQYF
clone size: few
V gene: TRBV11-3
D gene: NA
J gene: TRBJ2-3

CDR3 DNA: TGTGCCAGCAGTGAGGGGGCTAGCGGGAGAAATACGCAGTATTTT
CDR3 protein: CASSEGASGRNTQYF
clone size: NA
V gene: TRBV25-1
D gene: TRBD2
J gene: TRBJ2-3

CDR3 DNA: TGCGCCAGCAGCCCTTTAGCGGCACGAGGGACCGGGGAGCTGTTTTTT
CDR3 protein: CASSPLAARGTGELFF
clone size: few
V gene: TRBV5-1
D gene: NA
J gene: TRBJ2-2

CDR3 DNA: TGTGCCAGCAGCACAACACGTTACGAGCAGTACTTC
CDR3 protein: CASSTTRYEQYF
clone size: few
V gene: TRBV7-2
D gene: NA
J gene: TRBJ2-7

CDR3 DNA: TGTGCCAGCAGCCCCACCCTACTAGCGGGGTTTTCCTACAATGAGCAGTTCTTC
CDR3 protein: CASSPTLLAGFSYNEQFF
clone size: many
V gene: TRBV11-2
D gene: TRBD2
J gene: TRBJ2-1

CDR3 DNA: TGTGCCAGCAGCCCGGGACTAGCGGGAGTTATAGAGACCCAGTACTTC
CDR3 protein: CASSPGLAGVIETQYF
clone size: NA
V gene: TRBV7-2
D gene: TRBD2
J gene: TRBJ2-5

CDR3 DNA: TGTGCCAGCAGACCCCCCGCGGGAGGGCCTTACAATGAGCAGTTCTTC
CDR3 protein: CASRPPAGGPYNEQFF
clone size: few
V gene: TRBV12-3/TRBV12-4
D gene: TRBD2
J gene: TRBJ2-1

CDR3 DNA: TGTGCCAGCAGCTTGGCGTGGGGGAACATCAGAGCTTTCTTT
CDR3 protein: CASSLAWGNIRAFF
clone size: many
V gene: TRBV5-6
D gene: NA
J gene: TRBJ1-1

CDR3 DNA: TGTGCCTGGAGTGTAAACTCGCTAGCGGGCTACGAGCAGTACTTC
CDR3 protein: CAWSVNSLAGYEQYF
clone size: many
V gene: TRBV30
D gene: TRBD2
J gene: TRBJ2-7

CDR3 DNA: TGTGCCACCAGCAGGGTAAAAATCTCCTACAATGAGCAGTTCTTC
CDR3 protein: CATSRVKISYNEQFF
clone size: few
V gene: TRBV15
D gene: NA
J gene: TRBJ2-1

CDR3 DNA: TGCAGTGCTAGAGGGGCCGACGGGATCGAGAATGAGCAGTTCTTC
CDR3 protein: CSARGADGIENEQFF
clone size: few
V gene: TRBV20-1
D gene: NA
J gene: TRBJ2-1

CDR3 DNA: TGCGCCAGCAGAAGCGTTACAGGGGGCGCAGATACGCAGTATTTT
CDR3 protein: CASRSVTGGADTQYF
clone size: few
V gene: TRBV5-1
D gene: TRBD1
J gene: TRBJ2-3

CDR3 DNA: TGTGCCAGCAGTTACAATTCTCGGACTAGCGACTACGAGCAGTACTTC
CDR3 protein: CASSYNSRTSDYEQYF
clone size: few
V gene: TRBV6-2/TRBV6-3
D gene: TRBD2
J gene: TRBJ2-7

CDR3 DNA: TGTGCCAGCAGCCGTTCCCCCGGGACTAGCGGGAGGGCCAGGGACGAGCAGTACTTC
CDR3 protein: CASSRSPGTSGRARDEQYF
clone size: NA
V gene: TRBV11-2
D gene: TRBD2
J gene: TRBJ2-7

CDR3 DNA: TGTGCCATCAGTGAGCCCCAGGGTACGGGCACCACAGATACGCAGTATTTT
CDR3 protein: CAISEPQGTGTTDTQYF
clone size: NA
V gene: TRBV10-3
D gene: NA
J gene: TRBJ2-3

CDR3 DNA: TGCGCCAGCAGTGGCTACGGGGGGACTAGCGAAATTTCCTACAATGAGCAGTTCTTC
CDR3 protein: CASSGYGGTSEISYNEQFF
clone size: many
V gene: TRBV10-1
D gene: TRBD2
J gene: TRBJ2-1

CDR3 DNA: TGCGCCAGCAGCTGGACAGGGATGGACGGTTACGAGCAGTACTTC
CDR3 protein: CASSWTGMDGYEQYF
clone size: NA
V gene: TRBV5-1
D gene: TRBD1
J gene: TRBJ2-7